The clone carrying this T cell receptor beta chain showed up many times. The target antigen is unknown. Time point meaning: persistent/refractory GD, antithyroid drugs over 5 years with positive TRAb. Scientists built the TCR library using RNA that was extracted from PBMCs. This record belongs to a study of regulatory T cells in long-lasting Graves disease. Study context: The definition of persistent Graves' disease was over 5 years of antithyroid drugs with positive TSH receptor antibodies.

Building of the TCR beta libraries involved iRepertoire HTBI primers and Arm-PCR of CDR3 regions. TCRdb ran MiXCR on the multiplex PCR reads and lists one entry per CDR3 protein. Here the sample spans about 660,000 distinct CDR3 sequences, 25% to 35% being singletons. The CDR3 consists of 14 residues. The germline CDR1 and CDR2 sequences are DFQATT and SNEGSKA (reference sequence). The V end lost 0 bases, the J end lost 4 bases, and 12 bases lay between the germline ends. Broader study findings: New patients shared more than 750 public clonotypes, fewer than the roughly 2,600 shared by persistent patients.

The J gene is TRBJ2-5, the V gene TRBV20-1; D ambiguous. The sample in question was peripheral blood mononuclear cells (PBMCs), obtained when the disease was refractory, from a patient treated with antithyroid drugs. The clonotype comes from a female donor with Graves disease. CDR3 loop: CSARDLSGGETQYF. CDR3 DNA sequence: TGCAGTGCTAGAGATCTCAGTGGTGGAGAGACCCAGTACTTC.